This is a list of T cell receptor beta chains from one sample in a study of T cell repertoires in cytomegalovirus infection. These receptors are not linked to any known antigen. TCRdb called the reads again in MiXCR, with one record for every CDR3 protein. The table lists approximately 990,000 distinct CDR3 sequences, under 40% of them singletons, with 13% in the top ten. The source was cultured CD8+ T cells from PBMCs, collected from culture after CMV antigen stimulation. The receptors derive from a human donor in good health (CMV status not recorded). Some clones in this sample may be carry-over from other donors' samples. Both conserved end residues are part of each CDR3. A D gene is named only where the DNA matches it firmly. The size field is filled for only some rows; it gives once, few, many or a size class.

>-|TRBJ2-7|few|TRBV29-1
TGCAGCGTGCAATGGGCAGCAGTCTCCTACGAGCAGTACTTC
CSVQWAAVSYEQYF
>TRBD1|TRBJ2-7|-|TRBV7-9
TGTGCCAGCAGCCAAATTCCCACGGACAGGGGGACCTACGAGCAGTACTTC
CASSQIPTDRGTYEQYF
>TRBD2|TRBJ2-3|-|TRBV19
TGTGCCAGTAGGCCCCGGGCGCTAGCGGGGGAAATGGGTACGCAGTATTTT
CASRPRALAGEMGTQYF
>-|TRBJ2-2|few|TRBV6-2/TRBV6-3
TGTGCCAGCAGTAGGGACGCATCTGGGGAGCTGTTTTTT
CASSRDASGELFF
>TRBD1|TRBJ2-1|few|TRBV11-2
TGTGCCAGCAGCGGCGGGACAGGGGGTGGTGAGCAGTTCTTC
CASSGGTGGGEQFF
>TRBD2|TRBJ2-3|-|TRBV10-3
TGTGCCATCAGTGAGTCAACGGGGGAGGGAGATACGCAGTATTTT
CAISESTGEGDTQYF
>TRBD2|TRBJ2-7|-|TRBV29-1
TGCAGTGCGGGGGTAACTTCATCCTACGAGCAGTACTTC
CSAGVTSSYEQYF
>TRBD2|TRBJ2-1|-|TRBV5-1
TGCGCCAGCAGCTTTAGGGCTAGCGGTAACAATGAGCAGTTCTTC
CASSFRASGNNEQFF
>-|TRBJ1-2|-|TRBV4-1
TGCGCCAGCAGCCAGGGGTGGAGATATGGCTACACCTTC
CASSQGWRYGYTF
>-|TRBJ2-3|few|TRBV6-6
TGTGCCAGCAGCCCTCGCGGGGACGGTACAGATACGCAGTATTTT
CASSPRGDGTDTQYF
>-|TRBJ1-2|few|TRBV7-8
TGTGCCAGCAGCTTAGAGCCAGGGATAGATGAAGGCTACACCTTC
CASSLEPGIDEGYTF
>-|TRBJ2-1|few|TRBV3-1
TGTGCCAGCAGCCAAGGACAGAATCCCTGGGATGAGCAGTTCTTC
CASSQGQNPWDEQFF
>-|TRBJ1-5|once|TRBV4-1
TGCGCCAGCAGCCAAAGTTCGAAGGGACTTAGCAATCAGCCCCAGCATTTT
CASSQSSKGLSNQPQHF
>-|TRBJ2-3|-|TRBV7-9
TGTGCCAACAGCCTTTCTACCAATACGCAGTATTTT
CANSLSTNTQYF
>-|TRBJ1-5|few|TRBV12-3/TRBV12-4
TGTGCCAGCAGTTTATCGGGGAGGCGTCAGCCCCAGCATTTT
CASSLSGRRQPQHF
>-|TRBJ2-7|-|TRBV5-5
TGTGCCAGCAGCTTCGAAGGCCAAGCCTCCTACGAGCAGTACTTC
CASSFEGQASYEQYF
>-|TRBJ2-3|-|TRBV12-3/TRBV12-4
TGTGCCAGCGGCGATAGCGACGTCAGCACAGATACGCAGTATTTT
CASGDSDVSTDTQYF
>TRBD1|TRBJ2-7|-|TRBV6-2/TRBV6-3
TGTGCCAGCAGTTACTCAAAGGGACAGGGGTTTTACGAGCAGTACTTC
CASSYSKGQGFYEQYF
>TRBD1|TRBJ2-2|-|TRBV12-3/TRBV12-4
TGTGCCAGCAGTTTACTAGGGGGCACCACCGGGGAGCTGTTTTTT
CASSLLGGTTGELFF
>TRBD1|TRBJ2-1|few|TRBV4-3
TGCGCCAGCAGCCCGCCCCCAGGGGGTAACGATGAGCAGTTCTTC
CASSPPPGGNDEQFF
>-|TRBJ1-2|few|TRBV6-2/TRBV6-3
TGTGCCAGCAGTTCCTGGGGTGCCTATGGCTACACCTTC
CASSSWGAYGYTF
>-|TRBJ2-7|many|TRBV7-8
TGTGCCAGCAGCCCTAGCCGGACCGGAGGCGGCGAGCAGTACTTC
CASSPSRTGGGEQYF
>TRBD1|TRBJ2-2|-|TRBV5-8
TGTGCCAGCAGCCCACAATCGGACAGGCGAAGGACCGGGGAGCTGTTTTTT
CASSPQSDRRRTGELFF
>TRBD1|TRBJ2-2|-|TRBV19
TGTGCCAGTAGTTGGAGGACAGGGAACACCGGGGAGCTGTTTTTT
CASSWRTGNTGELFF
>-|TRBJ1-4|-|TRBV28
TGTGCCAGCAGTCCGCTTCCGACAGCCTCCTGGGGGGTGTTTTTT
CASSPLPTASWGVFF
>TRBD2|TRBJ2-1|-|TRBV4-1
TGCGCCAGCAGCCAAGATCTGAACGGGGGGGCGAGGAATGAGCAGTTCTTC
CASSQDLNGGARNEQFF
>-|TRBJ2-5|-|TRBV11-2
TGTGTCAGCAGCTTTAACAGCAACGAAGAGACCCAGTACTTC
CVSSFNSNEETQYF
>-|TRBJ2-3|many|TRBV7-6
TGTGCCAGCAGCTCCACGGGCCAGCTCACAGATACGCAGTATTTT
CASSSTGQLTDTQYF
>-|TRBJ1-2|-|TRBV7-9
TGTGCCAGCAGCGACGGACAGCCAAACTATGGCTACACCTTC
CASSDGQPNYGYTF
>-|TRBJ1-1|-|TRBV18
TGTGCCAGCTCACCACCGGACCCGGACACTGAAGCTTTCTTT
CASSPPDPDTEAFF
>-|TRBJ2-1|-|TRBV7-3
TGTGCCAGCAGCTTGGAGTCAGAGGCCCGTATGTACAATGAGCAGTTCTTC
CASSLESEARMYNEQFF
>-|TRBJ2-1|many|TRBV7-6
TGTGCCAGCAGGGAAGGCGGCTGGGGTGAGCAGTTCTTC
CASREGGWGEQFF
>-|TRBJ1-6|-|TRBV4-1
TGCGCCAGCAGCCAAGAATTCGACTCCGGGAATTCACCCCTCCACTTT
CASSQEFDSGNSPLHF
>TRBD1|TRBJ1-2|many|TRBV7-9
TGTGCCAGCAGCCTCCCGGGACAGGGGGCAGGGGGCTACACCTTC
CASSLPGQGAGGYTF
>-|TRBJ2-7|-|TRBV12-3/TRBV12-4
TGTGCCAGCAGTTTATTTGGTCGATCGGCGGAGCAGTACTTC
CASSLFGRSAEQYF
>-|TRBJ2-3|-|TRBV4-1
TGCGCCAGCAGCCAGGTCAGCGGACTAAGCACAGATACGCAGTATTTT
CASSQVSGLSTDTQYF
>TRBD1|TRBJ1-6|-|TRBV7-9
TGTGCCAGCAGCCCCGACAGGGAGGGGGATTCACCCCTCCACTTT
CASSPDREGDSPLHF
>TRBD1|TRBJ1-1|many|TRBV6-1
TGTGCCAGCAGTCGGACAGGGGGCTTTTCTGAAGCTTTCTTT
CASSRTGGFSEAFF
>TRBD2|TRBJ2-3|few|TRBV10-3
TGTGCCATCAGTGAGTCGGTAGCGGGGGGGCGTGGAGATACGCAGTATTTT
CAISESVAGGRGDTQYF
>-|TRBJ2-1|-|TRBV27
TGTGCCAGCAGTACGCCGGGGAGGGGGTGGCACAATGAGCAGTTCTTC
CASSTPGRGWHNEQFF
>-|TRBJ1-1|-|TRBV12-3/TRBV12-4
TGTGCCAGCAGTTTACAGCCCGGAGTCACTGAAGCTTTCTTT
CASSLQPGVTEAFF
>-|TRBJ1-5|-|TRBV6-6
TGTGCCAGCAGTGTAGTGGGGGCCATGAGCAATCAGCCCCAGCATTTT
CASSVVGAMSNQPQHF
>-|TRBJ1-2|-|TRBV11-2
TGTGCCAGCAGCTTAGTAGGGGCGGCAGCTAACTATGACTACACCTTC
CASSLVGAAANYDYTF
>-|TRBJ1-5|many|TRBV28
TGTGCCAGCAGTTTAATCGGAGGAGGGGTGGACAATCAGCCCCAGCATTTT
CASSLIGGGVDNQPQHF
>TRBD1|TRBJ2-1|-|TRBV12-5
TGTGCTAGTGGTCTTGCCGGGACAGGGGTTGAGAATGAGCAGTTCTTC
CASGLAGTGVENEQFF
>-|TRBJ1-1|many|TRBV4-1
TGCGCCAGCAGCCAAGGGGAGAGCACTGAAGCTTTCTTT
CASSQGESTEAFF
>-|TRBJ1-3|many|TRBV7-2
TGTGCCAGCAGCTCGGGACCTTACTCTGGAAACACCATATATTTT
CASSSGPYSGNTIYF
>-|TRBJ1-1|-|TRBV20-1
TGCAGTGCTAGAGGTTTGATACAGGAGGTGCCAACCCAGAACACTGAAGCTTTCTTT
CSARGLIQEVPTQNTEAFF
>-|TRBJ2-7|few|TRBV6-6
TGTGCCAGCAGTTACACCACACTGGACTACGAGCAGTACTTC
CASSYTTLDYEQYF